A single sample gave rise to the 31 T cell receptor beta chains below, sequenced in a study of human T cells and chemical hapten exposure. A single record per CDR3 protein comes from TCRdb applying MiXCR to the RACE reads. The sample holds approximately 370,000 distinct CDR3 sequences, around 5.5% seen once. Time point of the sample: pre-sensitization, week 0. The treatment here: therapeutic diphenylcyclopropenone sensitization with weekly scalp DPC. The source material was whole blood, sampled in connection with sensitization to the hapten diphenylcyclopropenone (DPC). Every receptor here comes from a woman younger than 35 with alopecia areata. Some clones in this sample may be carry-over from other donors' samples.

The V gene is TRBV18, the J gene TRBJ1-1; a possible D gene is TRBD1 (6 bases). Per germline, CDR1 KGHSH and CDR2 LQKENI. Trimming took 3 bases from V and 9 from J, leaving 14 bases between them. The CDR3 spans 13 residues. The CDR3 is CASSPDGGGQAFF. The DNA of the CDR3 is TGTGCCAGCTCACCCGACGGGGGGGGGCAAGCTTTCTTT. The whole variable domain, remainder taken from reference TRBV18 and TRBJ1-1, is NAGVMQNPRHLVRRRGQEARLRCSPMKGHSHVYWYRQLPEEGLKFMVYLQKENIIDESGMPKERFSAEFPKEGPSILRIQQVVRGDSAAYFCASSPDGGGQAFFGQGTRLTVV.

This clonotype was observed a handful of times. The chain joins TRBV10-3 to TRBJ1-2, with D tentatively TRBD1 (5 bases). V shed 0 bases and J shed 4 bases, with 9 bases lying between them. The germline gives CDR1 ENHRY, CDR2 SYGVKD. This CDR3 has 14 residues. CDR3 residues: CAISESPGGYGYTF. The CDR3 DNA follows: TGTGCCATCAGTGAGTCCCCCGGGGGCTATGGCTACACCTTC.

This chain links TRBV5-1 with TRBJ2-5, with 10 nucleotides matching TRBD1. Trimming took 4 bases from V and 4 from J; bases not matched to a gene: 19. Germline V CDR1 and CDR2: SGHRS, YFSETQ. CDR3 size: 19 residues. The CDR3 coding sequence is TGCGCCAGCAGCCGAGGTCCCGGGACAGGGGTCGGGGGCGGAGAGACCCAGTACTTC. Translation: CASSRGPGTGVGGGETQYF.

This clonotype was seen more than once but under ten times. The chain is built from TRBV12-3 or TRBV12-4 and TRBJ1-4; D ambiguous. This CDR3 spans 14 amino acids. V dropped 10 bases and J dropped 0 bases, with 12 bases sitting between them. The CDR3 region has the DNA TGTGCCACTTCAAGGACCTCAACTAATGAAAAACTGTTTTTT. Its protein is CATSRTSTNEKLFF.

The chain carries TRBV10-3 and TRBJ2-7; D remains unclear. The CDR3 spans 13 residues. V dropped 8 bases and J dropped 0 bases, with 11 bases sitting between them. Looked up from germline, CDR1 is ENHRY and CDR2 is SYGVKD. The CDR3 nucleotides are TGTGCCATCGGTGCAGGACGCTCCTACGAGCAGTACTTC. Translated, it gives CAIGAGRSYEQYF.

The chain employs TRBV6-1 and TRBJ1-5, with D unresolved. Germline-derived CDR1 and CDR2 are MNHNS and SASEGT. The V end lost 6 bases, the J end lost 0 bases, and 12 bases lay between the germline ends. The CDR3 spans 15 residues. DNA for the CDR3: TGTGCCAGCAGGGTCAGCTCTTATAGCAATCAGCCCCAGCATTTT. It is translated as CASRVSSYSNQPQHF.

This clonotype was recorded many times. The chain couples TRBV7-2 to TRBJ1-2; D is possibly TRBD1 (6 bases). The CDR3 consists of 15 residues. Trimming removed 5 bases from V and 5 bases from J, with 18 bases in between. Germline V lookup: CDR1 SGHTA, CDR2 FQGNSA. The CDR3 DNA reads as TGTGCCAGCAGCCCTAAGTCAGGGGCTATTTATGGCTACACCTTC. Amino acids: CASSPKSGAIYGYTF.

This clonotype was detected ten times or more. The chain recombines TRBV4-3 with TRBJ2-3; D ambiguous. With 4 bases removed from V and 2 bases from J, the gap between germline ends came to 7 bases. The germline V gene has CDR1 LGHNA and CDR2 YSLEER. This CDR3 comprises 13 residues. This CDR3 reads CASSPTVTDTQYF. CDR3 nucleotide sequence: TGCGCCAGCAGCCCGACCGTCACAGATACGCAGTATTTT.

Many counts were recorded for this clonotype. This chain joins TRBV12-3 or TRBV12-4 and TRBJ2-4, with 10 bases that match TRBD2. The CDR3 extends over 21 amino acids. Unmatched junction bases numbered 16, after V lost 1 base and J lost 1 base. CDR3 in amino acids: CASSLGSWLAGDSVAKNIQYF. The DNA of the CDR3 is TGTGCCAGCAGTTTAGGGTCTTGGCTAGCGGGGGATTCGGTTGCCAAAAACATTCAGTACTTC.

This clonotype was observed a handful of times. The chain joins TRBV4-1 to TRBJ2-6; the D gene is possibly TRBD2 (5 bases). Deletions cut 0 bases from V and 2 bases from J, with 11 bases between. The length of the CDR3 is 17 residues. Germline V CDR1 and CDR2: MGHRA, YSYEKL. In nucleotides, the CDR3 is TGCGCCAGCAGCCAAGATACGGGGTCTCCTGGGGCCAACGTCCTGACTTTC. Amino acids: CASSQDTGSPGANVLTF.

This chain connects TRBV7-9 to TRBJ2-7, with D perhaps TRBD1 (6 bases). Per germline, CDR1 SEHNR and CDR2 FQNEAQ (reference sequence). V was shortened by 5 bases and J by 2 bases, with 13 bases between the two germline ends. The CDR3 length is 14 residues. The CDR3 coding sequence is TGTGCCAGCAGCGATAGACAGGCCCCCTACGAGCAGTACTTC. This gives the protein CASSDRQAPYEQYF. Variable domain in full (rest from reference TRBV7-9 and TRBJ2-7): DTGVSQNPRHKITKRGQNVTFRCDPISEHNRLYWYRQTLGQGPEFLTYFQNEAQLEKSRLLSDRFSAERPKGSFSTLEIQRTEQGDSAMYLCASSDRQAPYEQYFGPGTRLTVT.

This clonotype appeared many times. This chain links TRBV9 with TRBJ1-6; D might be TRBD1 (5 bases). The CDR3 is made up of 15 amino acids. V dropped 2 bases and J dropped 7 bases, with 13 bases sitting between them. Germline loops: CDR1 SGDLS, CDR2 YYNGEE. The CDR3 bases are TGTGCCAGCAGCGTCTCCGGCGGGGGAAATTCACCCCTCCACTTT. It codes for CASSVSGGGNSPLHF.

This clonotype was seen more than once but under ten times. V is TRBV3-1 and J is TRBJ2-3; 8 nucleotides align to TRBD2. Germline CDR1 LGHDT, CDR2 YNNKEL (reference sequence). The CDR3 has 13 amino acids. The V and J ends lost 2 bases and 7 bases, in that order; junction bases with no gene match: 2. The CDR3 protein is CASSQQRGHTQYF. For the CDR3, the DNA is TGTGCCAGCAGCCAACAGCGGGGGCATACGCAGTATTTT.

In its sample, this clonotype was seen many times. The chain recombines TRBV6-5 with TRBJ1-2; D is unclear. Germline CDR1 and CDR2: MNHEY and SVGAGI. The CDR3 consists of 15 residues. Trimming shortened V by 6 bases and J by 2 bases, and 16 bases separated the two germline ends. CDR3 protein: CASRQGLGENYGYTF. For the CDR3, the DNA is TGTGCCAGCAGGCAAGGCCTGGGAGAAAACTATGGCTACACCTTC.

This clonotype was seen a few times. This chain joins TRBV20-1 and TRBJ2-3; maybe TRBD2 (5 bases). Trimming removed 3 bases from V and 6 bases from J, with 16 bases in between. The CDR3 length is 14 residues. Per germline, CDR1 DFQATT and CDR2 SNEGSKA (reference sequence). This CDR3 reads CSARVTGKSDTQYF. The CDR3 bases are TGCAGTGCTAGGGTAACCGGGAAATCGGATACGCAGTATTTT.

In the case of this clonotype: This may stem from a read error, because a much larger clone lies one nucleotide away. The chain employs TRBV12-3 or TRBV12-4 and TRBJ1-1; 7 bases are a match to TRBD1. The CDR3 runs 11 residues. The CDR3 DNA is TGTGCCAGCAGTTCGACAGGGAGAGCTTCCTTT. This codes for CASSSTGRASF.

This clonotype was counted between two and nine times. The chain carries TRBV6-6 and TRBJ2-3; D gene uncertain. Germline-derived CDR1 and CDR2 are MNHNY and SVGAGI (reference sequence). V lost 2 bases, J lost 7 bases, and 10 bases lay in between. The CDR3 totals 13 residues. The CDR3 sequence: CASSYPANHTQYF. The CDR3 bases are TGTGCCAGCAGTTACCCCGCCAATCATACGCAGTATTTT.

This clonotype was recorded many times. The V gene is TRBV9, the J gene TRBJ1-2; 9 nucleotides line up with TRBD1. This CDR3 region has 15 residues. V trimming: 0 bases; J trimming: 4 bases; junction bases outside the gene matches: 4. Germline assignment: CDR1 SGDLS and CDR2 YYNGEE. The CDR3 spells CASSVEGTGTYGYTF. The CDR3 DNA sequence: TGTGCCAGCAGCGTAGAGGGGACAGGGACCTATGGCTACACCTTC.

This clonotype showed up many times. The chain couples TRBV3-1 to TRBJ1-4; D call uncertain. This CDR3 comprises 14 residues. Germline V gene lookup returns CDR1 LGHDT and CDR2 YNNKEL (reference sequence). V dropped 2 bases and J dropped 3 bases, with 7 bases sitting between them. CDR3 in amino acids: CASSQSAANEKLFF. The DNA of the CDR3 is TGTGCCAGCAGCCAAAGTGCGGCTAATGAAAAACTGTTTTTT.

This clonotype was counted ten times or more. The chain is built from TRBV5-1 and TRBJ1-5, with D unresolved. Germline CDR1 and CDR2: SGHRS and YFSETQ. This CDR3 spans 15 amino acids. Between the trimmed V and J ends, which lost 0 bases and 9 bases, there was a span of 16 bases. CDR3 region: CASSLAPLDEGPQHF. The CDR3 DNA reads TGCGCCAGCAGCTTGGCTCCCCTCGATGAGGGGCCCCAGCATTTT.

This clonotype was counted a few times. V usage is TRBV5-1 and J usage is TRBJ2-5, with 8 positions matching TRBD2. This CDR3 comprises 13 residues. V lost 6 bases to trimming and J lost 1 base; unmatched junction nucleotides: 2. Germline CDR1 reads SGHRS; CDR2 reads YFSETQ. For the CDR3, the DNA is TGCGCCAGCAAGCTAGCGGGCCAAGAGACCCAGTACTTC. This gives the protein CASKLAGQETQYF.

The rearrangement uses TRBV6-6 and TRBJ1-4, with TRBD1 identical over 7 bases. The trim removed 6 bases at V and 6 bases at J, leaving 13 bases unmatched. Germline CDR1 MNHNY, CDR2 SVGAGI (reference sequence). CDR3 size: 16 residues. CDR3 sequence reads: CASSITTGSIDEKLFF. The DNA for the CDR3 is TGTGCCAGCAGCATAACGACAGGGTCGATTGATGAAAAACTGTTTTTT.

This chain uses TRBV11-3 with TRBJ2-3; 13 bases are a match to TRBD2. Germline V lookup: CDR1 SGHNT, CDR2 YENEEA. CDR3 length equals 17 residues. V was pared by 3 bases and J by 4 bases, with 7 bases of the junction left unmatched. CDR3 nucleotides: TGTGCCAGCAGCTTTACGACTAGCGGGGGGCGCGCAGATACGCAGTATTTT. Translating gives CASSFTTSGGRADTQYF.

The rearrangement links TRBV6-1 to TRBJ2-1, with D possibly being TRBD1 or TRBD2 (5 bases each). This CDR3 region has 15 residues. The germline V gene has CDR1 MNHNS and CDR2 SASEGT. V lost 5 bases to trimming and J lost 4 bases, with 15 bases between them. The CDR3 DNA reads as TGTGCCAGCAGTCCAGGGAGTACATTTTACAATGAGCAGTTCTTC. Translation gives CASSPGSTFYNEQFF.

This clonotype was seen repeatedly, ten times or more. This chain uses TRBV12-3 or TRBV12-4 with TRBJ2-1, with D possibly matching TRBD2 (7 bases). The V and J ends lost 4 bases and 9 bases respectively, with 16 bases between them. This CDR3 has 14 amino acids. In nucleotides, the CDR3 is TGTGCCAGCAGTTCTAGAGGGGGGGCCGGTGAGCAGTTCTTC. Translating it yields CASSSRGGAGEQFF.

This clonotype showed up many times. The chain recombines TRBV12-3 or TRBV12-4 with TRBJ1-5, with 7 bases lining up with TRBD1. V trimming: 6 bases; J trimming: 2 bases; junction bases outside the gene matches: 13. CDR3 size: 17 residues. In DNA, the CDR3 is TGTGCCAGCAGCCAAAGACAGGGTATAGTCGGCAATCAGCCCCAGCATTTT. This sequence encodes CASSQRQGIVGNQPQHF.

The J gene is TRBJ1-3, the V gene TRBV12-3 or TRBV12-4; tentatively, D is TRBD1 (6 bases). The CDR3 covers 14 residues. V lost 6 bases and J lost 4, with 13 bases in between. CDR3 in amino acids: CASRKTGSGNTIYF. The CDR3 nucleotides read TGTGCCAGCAGAAAGACAGGCTCAGGAAACACCATATATTTT.

This clonotype was picked up many times. The chain uses TRBV6-5 and TRBJ1-2, with D maybe TRBD1 (5 bases). The length of the CDR3 is 13 residues. CDR1 and CDR2 from the germline V gene are MNHEY and SVGAGI. The ends were cut back, 6 bases at V and 2 bases at J, with 10 bases in the middle. The CDR3 is CASRRQPNYGYTF. DNA for the CDR3: TGTGCCAGCAGAAGACAGCCAAACTATGGCTACACCTTC.

The chain has TRBV29-1 and TRBJ1-3; no definite D call. Germline values: CDR1 SQVTM, CDR2 ANQGSEA. The CDR3 is 14 residues long. Trimming took off 7 bases at V and 0 bases at J, with 13 bases between the two ends. The DNA of the CDR3 is TGCAGCGCGAAGGCGGAATTCTCTGGAAACACCATATATTTT. This encodes CSAKAEFSGNTIYF.

This clonotype came up a few times. This chain links TRBV5-1 with TRBJ2-1; maybe TRBD2 (5 bases). Germline lookup yields CDR1 SGHRS and CDR2 YFSETQ. The CDR3 contains 19 residues. V lost 3 bases and J 7 bases, leaving 29 bases between the germline ends. This CDR3 is CASSWGNSGGSALPNEQFF. CDR3 nucleotides: TGCGCCAGCAGCTGGGGAAACAGCGGCGGGTCCGCTTTGCCGAATGAGCAGTTCTTC.

This clonotype was detected many times. This chain joins TRBV11-2 and TRBJ1-6; the D is unclear. This CDR3 comprises 16 residues. Germline V gene data show CDR1 as SGHAT and CDR2 as FQNNGV. The V end lost 5 bases, the J end lost 4 bases, and 15 bases lay between the germline ends. In DNA form, the CDR3 reads TGTGCCAGCAGCGCGGAACCGGGAAATTATAATTCACCCCTCCACTTT. The encoded protein is CASSAEPGNYNSPLHF.